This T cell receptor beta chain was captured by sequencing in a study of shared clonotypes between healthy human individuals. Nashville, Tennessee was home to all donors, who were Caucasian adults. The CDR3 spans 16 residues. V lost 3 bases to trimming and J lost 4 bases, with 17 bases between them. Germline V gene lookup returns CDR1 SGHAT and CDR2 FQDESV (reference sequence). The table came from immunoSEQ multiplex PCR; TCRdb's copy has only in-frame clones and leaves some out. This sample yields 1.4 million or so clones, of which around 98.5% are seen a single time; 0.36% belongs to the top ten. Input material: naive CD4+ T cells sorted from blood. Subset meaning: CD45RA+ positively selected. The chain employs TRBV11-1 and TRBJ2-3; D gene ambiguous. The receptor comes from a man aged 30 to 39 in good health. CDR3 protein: CASSLNGPTLADTQYF. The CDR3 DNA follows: TGTGCCAGCAGCTTGAACGGACCAACGTTAGCAGATACGCAGTATTTT.